The rows below give T cell receptor beta chains drawn from one sample of a study of Graves' ophthalmopathy and Graves' hyperthyroidism. A single record per CDR3 protein comes from TCRdb applying MiXCR to the multiplex PCR reads. The sample carries hundreds of thousands of distinct CDR3 sequences, around 20% recorded once. Sample: peripheral blood. Receptor source: a woman aged 18-29 years with stable Graves' hyperthyroidism. Each CDR3 is given with its conserved first and last residue. D genes are given only for firm matches. Clone size, where shown, is once, few, many, or a class for clones that have expanded.

j_call,d_call,cdr3_length,clone_size,v_call,cdr3_nt,cdr3_aa
TRBJ1-5,-,12,many,TRBV24-1,TGTGCCACCAGTGACGCTGATCAGCCCCAGCATTTT,CATSDADQPQHF
TRBJ2-5,-,15,-,TRBV7-8,TGTGCCAGCAGCTGGGACGGGGCTTACCAAGAGACCCAGTACTTC,CASSWDGAYQETQYF
TRBJ2-4,-,12,many,TRBV27,TGTGCCAGCAGTTTTGAGGGTGGCATTAAGTACTTC,CASSFEGGIKYF
TRBJ2-7,-,8,many,TRBV20-1,TGCAGTGCCCGCGAGCAGTACTTC,CSAREQYF
TRBJ2-7,-,12,many,TRBV30,TGTGCCTTTCAGCAGTCGGGCTACGAGCAGTACTTC,CAFQQSGYEQYF
TRBJ2-5,-,13,many,TRBV10-3,TGTGCCATCAGTTTAAGGGGTTGGGAGACCCAGTACTTC,CAISLRGWETQYF
TRBJ1-3,-,17,few,TRBV12-3/TRBV12-4,TGTGCCAGCAGTCCCCCCGGGGGGGGCGAGGCTGGAAACACCATATATTTT,CASSPPGGGEAGNTIYF
TRBJ1-1,TRBD1,11,-,TRBV6-1,TGTGCCAGCAGGGACAGGGTTCAAGGTTTCTTT,CASRDRVQGFF
TRBJ2-7,TRBD1,16,many,TRBV4-2,TGTGCCAGCAGCCAAGATTCCCGCCAGGGGGTCTACGAGCAGTACTTC,CASSQDSRQGVYEQYF
TRBJ2-7,TRBD1,15,many,TRBV11-2,TGTGCCAGCAGCCCACGGACAGGCCACTTCTACGAGCAGTACTTC,CASSPRTGHFYEQYF
TRBJ1-2,TRBD1,14,many,TRBV20-1,TGCAGTGCTACGTTAGGACAGGGTCTCGGGGGCTACACCTTC,CSATLGQGLGGYTF
TRBJ2-5,TRBD1,14,-,TRBV11-2,TGTGCCAGCAGCTTAATCAGGGGGCGAGAGACCCAGTACTTC,CASSLIRGRETQYF
TRBJ1-5,-,17,-,TRBV2,TGTGCCAGCAGTGGTCAGTCAGGACTTAGGGGCAATCAGCCCCAGCATTTT,CASSGQSGLRGNQPQHF
TRBJ2-1,-,15,-,TRBV7-2,TGTGCCAGCAGCTTAGCCTCAAGCTCCTACAATGAGAAGTTCTTC,CASSLASSSYNEKFF
TRBJ2-3,-,17,many,TRBV12-3/TRBV12-4,TGTGCCAGCAGTCTCGGGGCAGGGAGCCCGACCACAGATACGCAGTATTTT,CASSLGAGSPTTDTQYF
TRBJ2-2,-,16,-,TRBV9,TGTGCCAGCAGCGCCTCGGTGGGGATAAGAACCGGGGAGCTGTTTTTT,CASSASVGIRTGELFF
TRBJ1-2,-,17,many,TRBV15,TGTGCCACCAGCAGAGATTACGGGTCCCTAGCTAACTATGGCTACACCTTC,CATSRDYGSLANYGYTF
TRBJ2-2,-,14,few,TRBV6-1,TGTGCCAGCAGTGCGGGTACGGACACCGGGGAGCTGTTTTTT,CASSAGTDTGELFF